The rows below give T cell receptor beta chains drawn from one sample of a study of cytomegalovirus exposure and HLA in healthy donors. Some clones are missing from TCRdb's copy, which holds only in-frame ones; the method was immunoSEQ multiplex PCR. The data hold 95,000 to 150,000 clones, with over 15% observed a single time. Source material: PBMCs. The receptors originated from a female donor in good health and CMV-seropositive. CDR3s include the opening cysteine and the closing phenylalanine or tryptophan. A D gene is named only where the DNA matches it firmly. Size is stated for part of the rows, as once, few or many counts, or as a class when the clone is expanded.

size,D,J,V,CDR3,DNA
.,.,TRBJ1-1,TRBV4-3,CASSQAGTEAFF,TGCGCCAGCAGCCAAGCAGGTACTGAAGCTTTCTTT
.,TRBD1,TRBJ1-3,TRBV30,CAWSVDRAGNTIYF,TGTGCCTGGAGTGTTGACAGGGCTGGAAACACCATATATTTT
.,TRBD1,TRBJ2-7,TRBV27,CASSFRDRVSYEQYF,TGTGCCAGCAGTTTCCGGGACAGGGTTTCCTACGAGCAGTACTTC
.,TRBD1,TRBJ1-2,TRBV11-2,CASSLLWTGKGGYTF,TGTGCCAGCAGCTTACTATGGACAGGGAAGGGAGGCTACACCTTC
few,TRBD1,TRBJ1-1,TRBV5-8,CASSRDRGTEAFF,TGTGCCAGCAGCCGTGACAGGGGTACTGAAGCTTTCTTT
few,.,TRBJ1-1,TRBV14,CASSQDWGDEAFF,TGTGCCAGCAGCCAAGACTGGGGGGATGAAGCTTTCTTT
.,.,TRBJ2-1,TRBV4-3,CASSHGSHNEQFF,TGCGCCAGCAGCCACGGTTCTCACAATGAGCAGTTCTTC
.,.,TRBJ2-7,TRBV18,CASRPGLGSGEQYF,TGTGCCTCAAGACCGGGGTTGGGGTCGGGCGAGCAGTACTTC
.,.,TRBJ2-7,TRBV19,CASSTALYSSYEQYF,TGTGCCAGTAGTACAGCCTTATACAGCTCCTACGAGCAGTACTTC
.,.,TRBJ2-7,TRBV6-1,CASSEWGRAYEQYF,TGTGCCAGCAGTGAGTGGGGGCGGGCCTACGAGCAGTACTTC
.,.,TRBJ2-1,TRBV7-2,CASSLVTSFSLAYNEQFF,TGTGCCAGCAGCTTAGTTACTAGCTTTAGTTTAGCCTACAATGAGCAGTTCTTC
.,TRBD1,TRBJ1-2,TRBV25-1,CASSDPGQGANYGYTF,TGTGCCAGCAGTGATCCCGGACAGGGGGCAAACTATGGCTACACCTTC
.,.,TRBJ2-6,TRBV19,CASRGTHRAGANVLTF,TGTGCCAGTAGAGGGACCCACAGGGCCGGGGCCAACGTCCTGACTTTC
once,TRBD2,TRBJ2-1,TRBV7-2,CASSLDSGKQFF,TGTGCCAGCAGCTTAGATAGCGGGAAGCAGTTCTTC
few,TRBD1,TRBJ1-2,TRBV9,CASSVGADRAQYGYTF,TGTGCCAGCAGCGTAGGGGCGGACAGGGCGCAATATGGCTACACCTTC
few,.,TRBJ2-3,TRBV19,CASSMWRASTDTQYF,TGTGCCAGTAGTATGTGGCGGGCAAGCACAGATACGCAGTATTTT
.,.,TRBJ1-1,TRBV27,CASSLLSANTEAFF,TGTGCCAGCAGTTTGTTGAGCGCGAACACTGAAGCTTTCTTT
few,.,TRBJ1-1,TRBV9,CASSVGKGLNTEAFF,TGTGCCAGCAGCGTAGGAAAGGGACTCAACACTGAAGCTTTCTTT
.,.,TRBJ2-7,TRBV7-9,CASRTGQKNEQYF,TGTGCCAGCCGGACGGGACAAAAAAACGAGCAGTACTTC
few,.,TRBJ1-4,TRBV1,CTSSQDPYKEASNEKLFF,TGCACCAGCAGCCAAGATCCCTATAAAGAAGCATCTAATGAAAAACTGTTTTTT
.,.,TRBJ1-4,TRBV7-2,CASSLESRGKLFF,TGTGCCAGCAGCTTAGAATCAAGAGGGAAACTGTTTTTT
.,.,TRBJ2-7,TRBV19,CASSTNYEQYF,TGTGCCAGTAGTACCAACTACGAGCAGTACTTC
.,.,TRBJ1-2,TRBV4-2,CASSQDSGGLIYGYTF,TGTGCCAGCAGCCAAGATTCGGGGGGGCTCATTTATGGCTACACCTTC
few,TRBD2,TRBJ2-1,TRBV7-9,CASSLVLAGGTEQFF,TGTGCCAGCAGCTTAGTACTAGCGGGGGGGACCGAGCAGTTCTTC
few,.,TRBJ2-1,TRBV2,CATGVYYNEQFF,TGTGCCACAGGGGTCTACTACAATGAGCAGTTCTTC
.,TRBD1,TRBJ1-2,TRBV28,CASSFDRDPYGYTF,TGTGCCAGCAGTTTCGACAGGGACCCATATGGCTACACCTTC
.,TRBD1,TRBJ1-2,TRBV5-1,CASSSGQADDYGYTF,TGCGCCAGCAGCTCCGGACAGGCGGACGACTATGGCTACACCTTC
.,.,TRBJ2-5,TRBV28,CASSPGLTPPTQYF,TGTGCCAGCAGCCCGGGACTTACGCCCCCTACCCAGTACTTC
few,TRBD2,TRBJ2-7,TRBV7-8,CASSWTSGGYEQYF,TGTGCCAGCAGCTGGACTAGCGGGGGCTACGAGCAGTACTTC
.,.,TRBJ2-3,TRBV5-6,CASSLAVQAAVYF,TGTGCCAGCAGCCTGGCGGTACAGGCTGCGGTCTATTTT
few,.,TRBJ1-1,TRBV28,CASSPHGENTEAFF,TGTGCCAGCAGTCCCCACGGGGAGAACACTGAAGCTTTCTTT